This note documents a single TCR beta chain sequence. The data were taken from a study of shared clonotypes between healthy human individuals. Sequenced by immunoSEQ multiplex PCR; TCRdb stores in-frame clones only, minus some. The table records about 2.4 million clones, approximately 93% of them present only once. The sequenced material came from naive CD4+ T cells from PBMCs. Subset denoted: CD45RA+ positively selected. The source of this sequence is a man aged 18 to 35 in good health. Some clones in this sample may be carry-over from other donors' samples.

CDR3 in DNA: TGCGCCAGCAGCCAAGAGTACGGGGGGGACAGGAACACTGAAGCTTTCTTT. It is translated as CASSQEYGGDRNTEAFF. The chain recombines TRBV4-3 with TRBJ1-1; 7 nucleotides agree with TRBD1. Germline V gene sequence: CDR1 LGHNA, CDR2 YSLEER. CDR3 length: 17 residues. V shed 0 bases, J shed 1 base, and the junction held 8 bases outside the gene matches.